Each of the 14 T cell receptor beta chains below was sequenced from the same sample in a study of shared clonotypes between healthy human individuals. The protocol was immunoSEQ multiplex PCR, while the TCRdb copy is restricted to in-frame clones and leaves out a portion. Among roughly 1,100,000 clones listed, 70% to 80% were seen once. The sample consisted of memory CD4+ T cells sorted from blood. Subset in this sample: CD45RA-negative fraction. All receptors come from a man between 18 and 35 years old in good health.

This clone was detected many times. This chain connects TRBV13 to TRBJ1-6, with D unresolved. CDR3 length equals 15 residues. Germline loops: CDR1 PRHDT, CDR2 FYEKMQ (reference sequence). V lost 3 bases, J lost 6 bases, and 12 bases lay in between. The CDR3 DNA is TGTGCCAGCAGCTTCCGTTCTTTCAGTAATTCACCCCTCCACTTT. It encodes CASSFRSFSNSPLHF. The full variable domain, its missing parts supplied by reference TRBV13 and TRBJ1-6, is AAGVIQSPRHLIKEKRETATLKCYPIPRHDTVYWYQQGPGQDPQFLISFYEKMQSDKGSIPDRFSAQQFSDYHSELNMSSLELGDSALYFCASSFRSFSNSPLHFGNGTRLTVT.

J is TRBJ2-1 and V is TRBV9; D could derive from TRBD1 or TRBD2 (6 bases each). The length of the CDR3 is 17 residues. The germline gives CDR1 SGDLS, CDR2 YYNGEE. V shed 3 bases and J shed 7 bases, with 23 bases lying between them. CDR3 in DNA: TGTGCCAGCAGCGCCCTGGGTGGAGGGGGAGGTAGGAATGAGCAGTTCTTC. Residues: CASSALGGGGGRNEQFF.

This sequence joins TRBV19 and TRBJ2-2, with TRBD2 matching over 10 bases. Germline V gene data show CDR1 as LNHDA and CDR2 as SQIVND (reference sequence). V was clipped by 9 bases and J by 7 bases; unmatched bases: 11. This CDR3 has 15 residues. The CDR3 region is CASRISSGGGGELFF. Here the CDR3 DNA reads TGTGCCAGCAGAATATCTAGCGGGGGAGGCGGGGAGCTGTTTTTT.

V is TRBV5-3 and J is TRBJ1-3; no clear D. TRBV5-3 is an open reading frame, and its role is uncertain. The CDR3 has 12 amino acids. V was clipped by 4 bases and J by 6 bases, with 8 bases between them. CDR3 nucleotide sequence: TGTGCCAGAAGCCCGTGCTCAAACACCATATATTTT. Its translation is CARSPCSNTIYF.

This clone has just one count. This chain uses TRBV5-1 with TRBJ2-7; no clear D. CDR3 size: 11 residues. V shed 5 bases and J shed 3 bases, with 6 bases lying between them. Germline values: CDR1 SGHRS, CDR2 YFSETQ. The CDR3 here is CASRDRYEQYF. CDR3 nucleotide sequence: TGCGCCAGCAGGGATCGCTACGAGCAGTACTTC.

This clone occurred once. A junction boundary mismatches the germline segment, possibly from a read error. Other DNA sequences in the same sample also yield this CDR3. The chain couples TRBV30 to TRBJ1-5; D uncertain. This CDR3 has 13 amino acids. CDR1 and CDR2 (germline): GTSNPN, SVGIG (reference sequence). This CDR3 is CAWSPGPNQPQHF. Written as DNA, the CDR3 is TGTGCTTGGAGTCCAGGCCCCAATCAGCCCCAGCATTTT.

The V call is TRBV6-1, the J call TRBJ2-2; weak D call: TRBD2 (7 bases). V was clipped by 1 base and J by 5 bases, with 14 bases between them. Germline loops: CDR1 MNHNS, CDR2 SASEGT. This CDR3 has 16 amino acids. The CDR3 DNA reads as TGTGCCAGCAGTGAAGTACGGGGGGCGGGAACCGGGGAGCTGTTTTTT. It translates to CASSEVRGAGTGELFF.

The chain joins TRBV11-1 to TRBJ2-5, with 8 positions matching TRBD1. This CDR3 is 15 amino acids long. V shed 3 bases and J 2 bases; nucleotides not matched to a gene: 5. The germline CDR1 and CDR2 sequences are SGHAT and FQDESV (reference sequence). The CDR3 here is CASSFARGPQETQYF. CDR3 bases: TGTGCCAGCAGCTTTGCCAGGGGGCCGCAAGAGACCCAGTACTTC.

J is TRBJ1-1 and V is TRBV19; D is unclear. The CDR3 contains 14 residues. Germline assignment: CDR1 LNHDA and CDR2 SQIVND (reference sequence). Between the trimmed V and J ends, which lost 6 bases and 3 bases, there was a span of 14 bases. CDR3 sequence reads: CASSHNRRDTEAFF. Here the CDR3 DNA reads TGTGCCAGTAGCCACAACCGCCGAGACACTGAAGCTTTCTTT.

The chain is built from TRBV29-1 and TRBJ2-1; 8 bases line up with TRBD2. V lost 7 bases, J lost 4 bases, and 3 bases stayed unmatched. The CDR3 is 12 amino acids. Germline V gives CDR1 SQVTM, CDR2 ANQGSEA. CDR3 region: CSGLARYNEQFF. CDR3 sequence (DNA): TGCAGCGGACTAGCGCGTTACAATGAGCAGTTCTTC.

The DNA for the CDR3 is TGTGCCAGCAAGAGGATGGGCGAGGGTGGGACCCAGTACTTC. It encodes CASKRMGEGGTQYF. The gene calls are TRBV13 and TRBJ2-5, with a possible D match to TRBD2 (5 bases). Trimming stripped 7 bases from V and 7 bases from J, with 19 bases between. Germline V CDR1 and CDR2: PRHDT, FYEKMQ (reference sequence). The CDR3 contains 14 residues.

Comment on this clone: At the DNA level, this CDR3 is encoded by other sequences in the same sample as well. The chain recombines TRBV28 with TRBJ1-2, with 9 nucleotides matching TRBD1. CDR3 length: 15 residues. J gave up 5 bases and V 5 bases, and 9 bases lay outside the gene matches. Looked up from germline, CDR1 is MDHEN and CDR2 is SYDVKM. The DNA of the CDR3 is TGTGCCAGCAGTCCCCCAGGGACAGGGCTTTATGGCTACACCTTC. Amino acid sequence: CASSPPGTGLYGYTF.

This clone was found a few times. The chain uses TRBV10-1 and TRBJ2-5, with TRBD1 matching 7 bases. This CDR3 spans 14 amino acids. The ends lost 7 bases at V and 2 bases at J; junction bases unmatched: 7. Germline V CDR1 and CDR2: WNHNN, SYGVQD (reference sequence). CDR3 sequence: CASISRDRQETQYF. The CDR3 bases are TGCGCCAGCATTTCCCGGGACAGACAAGAGACCCAGTACTTC.

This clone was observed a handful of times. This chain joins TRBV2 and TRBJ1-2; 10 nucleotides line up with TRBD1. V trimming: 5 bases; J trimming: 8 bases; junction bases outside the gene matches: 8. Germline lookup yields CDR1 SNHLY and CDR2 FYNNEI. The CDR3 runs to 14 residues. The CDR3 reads CASSRDRGAEGYTF. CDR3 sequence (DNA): TGTGCCAGCAGTCGGGACAGGGGAGCAGAAGGCTACACCTTC.